The TCR beta chain described here comes from a study of blood T cell repertoires in COVID-19 (dated by TCRdb to the early 2020s). At the level of the whole study: The collaborator samples originated in the United States, Italy and Spain and spanned the acute and convalescent phases of COVID-19. The prospective study material was composed of cDNA or gDNA derived from T cells, B-cell-depleted T cells, or PBMCs. Subjects who had been exposed to COVID-19, were actively infected with it, or had recovered from it provided the deeply sampled blood TCRbeta repertoires that made up the dataset. A freely available public database, intended as a resource for researchers studying the immune response to SARS-CoV-2, is where the repertoires were released. The samples were drawn from the first 160 participants of the ongoing ImmuneRACE study and from 1,254 subjects provided by 6 global collaborators. The sample metadata nearly always contained a de-identified subject ID, COVID-19 status, age in years and sex. Where available, HLA class I and class II types were taken from metadata supplied by the sample provider and were not determined by assay-based typing.

For CDR1 and CDR2, the germline V gene lists SGDLS and YYNGEE. The CDR3 contains 14 residues, cysteine and phenylalanine counted. CDR3 DNA is the only sequence kept; it has 42 bases, read in frame from the first base. V loses 4 bases of germline sequence and J loses 2 bases, and the interval between the two ends is 12 bases. Broader findings and caveats from the paper: How much clinical and demographic metadata was included differed by source and by participant, and the metadata was provided uncurated.

The immunoSEQ Assay, a bias-controlled multiplex PCR, was used to amplify TCRbeta CDR3 regions from genomic DNA. Under the source paper's analysis protocol: The number of nucleated cells in each sample was estimated by amplification of reference gene primers within the assay. Sequence reads were collapsed and filtered to measure the absolute abundance of every unique TCRbeta CDR3 rearrangement. For each sample, productive Simpson clonality was calculated as the square root of Simpson's diversity index across productive rearrangements. TCRdb carries this immuneACCESS record with in-frame sequences only. Its versions omit some clonotypes, under half of them owing to an unresolved V gene in the studies checked, with the rest unexplained. The V and J calls and the clone size are those of that table, but D and trimming were determined from the DNA. The sample data list about 360,000 clones, and less than 90% of these were observed just once. The top ten hold 7.1% of the sample.

One collaborating source in Seattle enrolled patients while the patients were actively infected and followed the patients over time throughout the course of disease. Whole blood was collected in K2EDTA tubes by collaborating institutions according to the institutions' own protocols. Collaborator samples were shipped for TCRbeta analysis as frozen whole blood, isolated PBMCs, or DNA extracted from either sample type. As for this clone: The target of this receptor is not known. No quality values exist for individual bases; no much larger clone is one base distant.

The V and J segments used are TRBV9 and TRBJ1-2; a weak D assignment points to TRBD1 (5 bases agree). Sequenced input: peripheral blood. The clonotype originates from a woman aged 60-75 years with COVID-19, enrolled during active disease. The CDR3 protein is CASSPQEGNYGYTF. At the DNA level, the sequence is TGTGCCAGCAGCCCGCAGGAGGGGAACTATGGCTACACCTTC.